These T cell receptor beta chains were read from a single sample in a study of OX40 agonist ivuxolimab in advanced cancers. Here immunoSEQ multiplex PCR was the method, and the copy in TCRdb shows in-frame clones only, minus some. The profile covers about 93,000 clones, with about 91% appearing a single time and around 2.7% taken by the ten largest. This sample comprised CD4+ or CD8+ T cells sorted from blood, obtained in a trial of the OX40 agonist ivuxolimab. Receptors originate from an adult with an advanced solid tumor such as melanoma, head and neck, liver or kidney cancer. Both conserved end residues are part of each CDR3. D genes are given only for firm matches. Size is omitted from some rows. Given values are once, few, many or a class for expanded clones.

NA	NA	TRBV4-1	TRBJ2-2	CASSRSALNTGELFF	TGCGCCAGCAGCCGCAGCGCGTTAAACACCGGGGAGCTGTTTTTT
NA	TRBD2	TRBV6-1	TRBJ2-3	CASNPPGGVREQYF	TGTGCCAGCAATCCTCCGGGAGGCGTAAGAGAGCAGTATTTT
NA	TRBD2	TRBV6-6	TRBJ2-4	CATLTGGYNKNIQYF	TGTGCCACCCTGACGGGAGGGTACAACAAAAACATTCAGTACTTC
NA	TRBD2	TRBV25-1	TRBJ2-7	CASRPGGSYEQYF	TGTGCCAGCAGACCGGGAGGATCCTACGAGCAGTACTTC
NA	NA	TRBV5-1	TRBJ2-5	CASSPGQRQETQYF	TGCGCCAGCAGCCCAGGCCAGCGCCAAGAGACCCAGTACTTC
once	NA	TRBV7-2	TRBJ1-4	CASKLRGLANEKLFF	TGTGCCAGCAAACTAAGGGGTTTAGCTAATGAAAAACTGTTTTTT
NA	NA	TRBV11-2	TRBJ1-1	CASSGPLKEAFF	TGTGCCAGCTCAGGACCGTTAAAGGAAGCTTTCTTT
NA	NA	TRBV6-1	TRBJ2-7	CASSGTETSEQYF	TGTGCCAGCAGTGGGACAGAAACTTCCGAGCAGTACTTC
NA	TRBD2	TRBV25-1	TRBJ2-7	CASSSTSGVPYEQYF	TGTGCCAGCAGTTCAACTAGCGGGGTCCCCTACGAGCAGTACTTC
NA	TRBD2	TRBV5-1	TRBJ2-5	CASSPGGASGQYF	TGCGCCAGCAGCCCGGGGGGGGCATCGGGCCAGTACTTC
NA	NA	TRBV7-2	TRBJ2-5	CASSLVSGNQETQYF	TGTGCCAGCAGCTTAGTTTCAGGGAATCAAGAGACCCAGTACTTC
NA	NA	TRBV5-1	TRBJ1-1	CASSLSGILNTEAFF	TGCGCCAGCAGCTTGTCTGGGATCTTGAACACTGAAGCTTTCTTT
NA	NA	TRBV6-1	TRBJ2-7	CASSEANFEGIGRYF	TGTGCCAGCAGTGAAGCGAACTTCGAGGGGATCGGTCGGTACTTC
NA	NA	TRBV10-3	TRBJ2-2	CATCLAVDTGELFF	TGTGCCACCTGTCTGGCGGTTGACACCGGGGAGCTGTTTTTT
NA	TRBD1	TRBV4-2	TRBJ2-2	CASSRSPRGLGELFF	TGTGCCAGCAGCCGAAGCCCGAGGGGGCTTGGGGAGCTGTTTTTT
NA	TRBD1	TRBV7-9	TRBJ2-7	CASSPGTGLYEQYF	TGTGCCAGCAGCCCAGGGACAGGGCTCTACGAGCAGTACTTC
NA	TRBD2	TRBV6-4	TRBJ2-6	CASSDITVREGFSGANVLTF	TGTGCCAGCAGTGACATCACGGTTAGGGAGGGATTTTCTGGGGCCAACGTCCTGACTTTC
NA	TRBD1	TRBV2	TRBJ2-2	CASRPPGQGTGELFF	TGTGCCAGCAGGCCCCCGGGACAGGGAACCGGGGAGCTGTTTTTT